These 12 T cell receptor beta chains were all obtained from the same sample, sequenced in a study of T cell responses to AZD1222 COVID-19 vaccine. Assay: immunoSEQ multiplex PCR; the TCRdb copy retains only in-frame clones and omits some. The sample yields some 120,000 clones, roughly 87% seen once. The sequencing here drew on peripheral blood, taken on day 0 of AZD1222 vaccination. The source of these receptors is an adult in good health.

The rearrangement uses TRBV5-1 and TRBJ2-1, with D perhaps TRBD1 (6 bases). Germline lookup yields CDR1 SGHRS and CDR2 YFSETQ. The V gene lost 4 bases and the J gene lost 5 bases, with 10 bases spanning the gap. The CDR3 has 13 residues. For the CDR3, the DNA is TGCGCCAGCAGCCTACGGACAGACAATGAGCAGTTCTTC. Translating it yields CASSLRTDNEQFF.

This rearrangement joins TRBV9 to TRBJ1-2, with D perhaps matching TRBD1 (5 bases). Germline V gene lookup returns CDR1 SGDLS and CDR2 YYNGEE. CDR3 length equals 15 residues. V was cut by 3 bases and J by 4 bases, with 16 bases left in between. CDR3 DNA: TGTGCCAGCAGCGCGGGGACGGAGGGTGTCTATGGCTACACCTTC. This encodes CASSAGTEGVYGYTF.

V and J are TRBV15 and TRBJ2-2, with D uncertain. Trimming pared 0 bases from V and 6 bases from J, leaving 8 bases between. This CDR3 is 14 amino acids long. CDR1 and CDR2 from the germline V gene are LNHNV and YYDKDF (reference sequence). For the CDR3, the DNA is TGTGCCACCAGCAGAGATTTCCCCTCCGGGGAGCTGTTTTTT. Encoded protein: CATSRDFPSGELFF.

This clone was counted only a few times. The genes are TRBV28 and TRBJ1-2, with D possibly matching TRBD1 (6 bases). Germline V gene lookup returns CDR1 MDHEN and CDR2 SYDVKM. Deletions cut 1 base from V and 8 bases from J, with 8 bases between. The CDR3 contains 12 residues. The CDR3 sequence: CASSLSGVGYTF. The CDR3 DNA follows: TGTGCCAGCAGTTTATCAGGGGTCGGCTACACCTTC.

The chain uses TRBV4-1 and TRBJ2-6; 10 nucleotides align to TRBD1. V was pared by 1 base and J by 4 bases, with 7 bases of the junction left unmatched. There are 18 residues in the CDR3. Germline CDR1 and CDR2: MGHRA and YSYEKL. The CDR3 DNA is TGCGCCAGCAGCCAAGCCGGGACAGGGGAGTGGGGGGCCAACGTCCTGACTTTC. Amino acid sequence: CASSQAGTGEWGANVLTF.

The chain recombines TRBV7-9 with TRBJ1-4, with a tentative D call TRBD1 (5 bases). The V gene lost 2 bases and the J gene lost 7 bases, with 11 bases spanning the gap. Germline CDR1 reads SEHNR; CDR2 reads FQNEAQ (reference sequence). This CDR3 spans 14 amino acids. The CDR3 coding sequence is TGTGCCAGCAGCTTAAGCAGGGAGTTTGAAAAACTGTTTTTT. It specifies CASSLSREFEKLFF.

CDR3: CASSQGHYEQYF. The CDR3 region has the DNA TGTGCCAGCAGCCAAGGGCACTACGAGCAGTACTTC. The V call is TRBV6-5, the J call TRBJ2-7; D is ambiguous. The CDR3 has 12 residues. Germline values: CDR1 MNHEY, CDR2 SVGAGI. V was trimmed by 6 bases and J by 3 bases, leaving 9 bases between them.

The chain recombines TRBV5-1 with TRBJ1-2; unclear D gene. Trimming stripped 2 bases from V and 0 bases from J, with 11 bases between. The CDR3 runs 15 residues. The germline gives CDR1 SGHRS, CDR2 YFSETQ. CDR3 DNA: TGCGCCAGCAGCTTAGACGGGCAGCCTAACTATGGCTACACCTTC. Residues: CASSLDGQPNYGYTF.

The chain recombines TRBV6-6 with TRBJ2-7; a possible D gene is TRBD1 (6 bases). The length of the CDR3 is 13 residues. Germline CDR1 MNHNY, CDR2 SVGAGI (reference sequence). V shed 9 bases and J shed 0 bases, with 12 bases lying between them. CDR3 residues: CASYRDNSYEQYF. The CDR3 DNA is TGTGCCAGTTACCGGGACAACTCCTACGAGCAGTACTTC.

V gene TRBV20-1 combines with J gene TRBJ1-3, with D hard to call. The CDR3 is 15 amino acids. Germline V gene sequence: CDR1 DFQATT, CDR2 SNEGSKA (reference sequence). Deletions cut 3 bases from V and 0 bases from J, with 12 bases between. In DNA, the CDR3 is TGCAGTGCTAGTTCACAGCCCCTCTCTGGAAACACCATATATTTT. Protein: CSASSQPLSGNTIYF.

In its sample, this clone was seen once. The chain joins TRBV27 to TRBJ2-7; 7 positions match TRBD1. The CDR3 loop spans 15 amino acids. V dropped 2 bases and J dropped 5; count of bases not matched to a gene: 9. Germline values: CDR1 MNHEY, CDR2 SMNVEV (reference sequence). The CDR3 protein is CASSLRGPGFHEQYF. The CDR3 DNA reads TGTGCCAGCAGTTTAAGGGGGCCAGGGTTCCACGAGCAGTACTTC.

The J gene is TRBJ2-7, the V gene TRBV4-1; perhaps TRBD2 as D (7 bases). CDR3 size: 15 residues. Germline V gene sequence: CDR1 MGHRA, CDR2 YSYEKL. V lost 0 bases and J lost 4, with 13 bases in between. CDR3 region: CASSQERGGLYEQYF. The DNA for the CDR3 is TGCGCCAGCAGCCAAGAACGCGGGGGCCTATACGAGCAGTACTTC.